This is a list of T cell receptor beta chains from one sample in a study of blood T cell repertoires in COVID-19. Generated by immunoSEQ multiplex PCR, the TCRdb table keeps only in-frame clones and is missing some. The sample yields some 150,000 clones, about 86% seen once. Sequencing was performed on peripheral blood. Receptors were obtained from a woman aged 55-69 years with active or convalescent COVID-19. The CDR3 runs from the conserved cysteine through the conserved F or W. A D gene is named only where the DNA matches it firmly. Clone size appears in some rows only: once, few, many, or a class for an expanded clone.

>TRBJ2-3|TRBV6-2/TRBV6-3|.|.
TGTGCCAGCAGTTACTCCGTATATAGCACAGATACGCAGTATTTT
CASSYSVYSTDTQYF
>TRBJ2-2|TRBV5-1|TRBD1|.
TGCGCCAGCAGCTTGGATGGACAGGTGAACACCGGGGAGCTGTTTTTT
CASSLDGQVNTGELFF
>TRBJ1-2|TRBV30|.|.
TGTGCCTGGGGTATAACAGGAAGCTATGGCTACACCTTC
CAWGITGSYGYTF
>TRBJ1-6|TRBV6-6|TRBD1|.
TGTGCCAGCCTACAGGGGCTCAATAATTCACCCCTCCACTTT
CASLQGLNNSPLHF
>TRBJ2-3|TRBV29-1|.|.
TGCAGCGTTTCAAAAACTAGCACAGATACGCAGTATTTT
CSVSKTSTDTQYF
>TRBJ2-5|TRBV27|TRBD2|.
TGTGCCAGCAGTCCGCTACTAGCGGGAGTTGAGACCCAGTACTTC
CASSPLLAGVETQYF
>TRBJ1-5|TRBV4-1|TRBD1|.
TGCGCCAGCAGCCAAGAAGCAGGGGGCGGTCAGCCCCAGCATTTT
CASSQEAGGGQPQHF
>TRBJ1-2|TRBV5-1|TRBD1|.
TGCGCCAGCAGCCGCGACAGGGGCCTTGGCTATGGCTACACCTTC
CASSRDRGLGYGYTF
>TRBJ1-2|TRBV5-4|TRBD1|.
TGTGCCAGCAGCTTGGTGACAGGGCGGAGCTACACCTTC
CASSLVTGRSYTF
>TRBJ2-3|TRBV18|TRBD2|.
TGTGCCAGCTCACCATTTTCTAGCGGAGCTCCCACAGATACGCAGTATTTT
CASSPFSSGAPTDTQYF
>TRBJ1-1|TRBV29-1|TRBD1|.
TGCAGCGTCGGGGTTCAGGGGGCGGACACTGAAGCTTTCTTT
CSVGVQGADTEAFF
>TRBJ1-5|TRBV28|.|.
TGTGCCAGCACGTGGGGGGTAGATCAGCCCCAGCATTTT
CASTWGVDQPQHF
>TRBJ1-1|TRBV7-9|TRBD1|.
TGTGCCAGCAGCACCGGACAGGGGTTGCCCACTGAAGCTTTCTTT
CASSTGQGLPTEAFF
>TRBJ2-2|TRBV7-2|.|.
TGTGCCAGCAGCTTAATGACAATCCACGGGGAGCTGTTTTTT
CASSLMTIHGELFF
>TRBJ1-2|TRBV5-1|.|.
TGCGCCAGCAGCTTGGTGCAGGGCTATGGCTACACCTTC
CASSLVQGYGYTF
>TRBJ2-2|TRBV13|.|.
TGTGCCAGCAGCCGAACGGTTACAGGGAACACCGGGGAGCTGTTTTTT
CASSRTVTGNTGELFF
>TRBJ2-2|TRBV7-6|TRBD2|.
TGTGCCAGCAGCGCCGGACTAGCGGGGGGGCCCGGGGAGCTGTTTTTT
CASSAGLAGGPGELFF
>TRBJ1-2|TRBV7-2|.|many
TGTGCCAGCAGCTCGTCCCTACAGGGTAGGGGTGGCTACACCTTC
CASSSSLQGRGGYTF
>TRBJ1-2|TRBV4-2|.|.
TGTGCCAGCAGCCAAGATACGACGGGGGGCGGAGGGTACACCTTC
CASSQDTTGGGGYTF
>TRBJ2-2|TRBV7-2|TRBD1|.
TGTGCCAGCAGCCTCGGACAGGGTCGGACCGGGGAGCTGTTTTTT
CASSLGQGRTGELFF
>TRBJ2-2|TRBV29-1|TRBD2|.
TGCAGCGTTGGAATAGCGGGGCCCGCCGGGGAGCTGTTTTTT
CSVGIAGPAGELFF
>TRBJ2-2|TRBV5-1|TRBD2|.
TGCGCCAGCAGTTGGACTAGAACTTCCACCGGGGAGCTGTTTTTT
CASSWTRTSTGELFF
>TRBJ1-3|TRBV9|.|.
TGTGCCAGCAGCGTCGCTCAGGGCTTCTCCCCTGGAAACACCATATATTTT
CASSVAQGFSPGNTIYF
>TRBJ1-5|TRBV15|.|.
TGTGCCACCAGCGGCCAGGGCAATCAGCCCCAGCATTTT
CATSGQGNQPQHF
>TRBJ2-1|TRBV15|TRBD1|.
TGTGCCACCAGCCTCCAGGGACAGGGGGCGGATGAGCAGTTCTTC
CATSLQGQGADEQFF
>TRBJ1-4|TRBV1|.|once
TGCACCAGCAGCCTCAGGGTGGGCGCAACTAATGAAAAACTGTTTTTT
CTSSLRVGATNEKLFF
>TRBJ1-2|TRBV7-9|.|once
TGTGCCAGCAGCTTAGCGGCAGGGAATGGCTACACCTTC
CASSLAAGNGYTF
>TRBJ2-2|TRBV9|TRBD2|.
TGTGCCAGCAGCGCCATGCCACTAGCGGGAGCCGGGGAGCTGTTTTTT
CASSAMPLAGAGELFF
>TRBJ1-3|TRBV6-1|TRBD1|.
TGTGCCAGCAGTGCCTGGGGACAGCATGTTGGAAACACCATATATTTT
CASSAWGQHVGNTIYF
>TRBJ2-1|TRBV12-3/TRBV12-4|.|.
TGTGCCAGCAGGCGGGACGCAAACAATGAGCAGTTCTTC
CASRRDANNEQFF
>TRBJ2-6|TRBV5-1|.|.
TGCGCCAGCAGGCAGTCCCAGGGTACTGGGGCCAACGTCCTGACTTTC
CASRQSQGTGANVLTF
>TRBJ2-1|TRBV2|.|.
TGTGCCAGCACCCGGGATCAAATCTCCGCATGGTTCTTC
CASTRDQISAWFF
>TRBJ1-1|TRBV16|.|.
TGTGCCAGCAGCCTCCCTGGGGGGGAGTCGGTTGCTGAAGCTTTCTTT
CASSLPGGESVAEAFF
>TRBJ1-5|TRBV5-1|TRBD1|once
TGCGCCAGCAGCTCCACCGGGACAGGGTATCAGCCCCAGCATTTT
CASSSTGTGYQPQHF
>TRBJ2-3|TRBV5-1|TRBD1|.
TGCGCCAGCAGCTCCGACAGGGAAGCAGATACGCAGTATTTT
CASSSDREADTQYF
>TRBJ1-2|TRBV2|TRBD1|.
TGTGCCAGCAGGGCAACAGGGGACCGAAGCTACACCTTC
CASRATGDRSYTF
>TRBJ2-5|TRBV3-1/TRBV3-2|TRBD2|.
TGTGCCAGCAGCTTCGGACTAGCGGGGCTAAGGACCCAGTACTTC
CASSFGLAGLRTQYF
>TRBJ1-2|TRBV28|.|.
TGTGCCAGCAGTTTAGATGCGGGGCTCTCCTCCGGCTACACCTTC
CASSLDAGLSSGYTF
>TRBJ1-1|TRBV2|.|.
TGTGCCAGCACGCAGGGGCCATCAATGAACACTGAAGCTTTCTTT
CASTQGPSMNTEAFF
>TRBJ1-1|TRBV2|.|.
TGTGCCAGCACTAGTGGACAGACCAACACTGAAGCTTTCTTT
CASTSGQTNTEAFF
>TRBJ2-1|TRBV10-3|TRBD2|.
TGTGCCATCAGTGAGATTGGTAGCGGGATTATCAATGAGCAGTTCTTC
CAISEIGSGIINEQFF
>TRBJ1-5|TRBV2|TRBD1|.
TGTGCCAGCCAACAGGGGATAATTCAGCCCCAGCATTTT
CASQQGIIQPQHF
>TRBJ2-7|TRBV3-1/TRBV3-2|.|.
TGTGCCAGCAGCCAAGTGGACAGTTCCTACGAGCAGTACTTC
CASSQVDSSYEQYF
>TRBJ2-3|TRBV11-3|TRBD2|.
TGTGCCAGCAGCTTAGATTCAGCGGGGGGTCTGGATACGCAGTATTTT
CASSLDSAGGLDTQYF
>TRBJ2-3|TRBV13|TRBD2|.
TGTGCCAGCAGTGGGGCTAGCGGGATAGATACGCAGTATTTT
CASSGASGIDTQYF
>TRBJ2-1|TRBV15|TRBD2|.
TGTGCCACCAGCAGAGATAGAGTAGCTGTCTCTGGGGGGGGAAATGAGCAGTTCTTC
CATSRDRVAVSGGGNEQFF
>TRBJ2-1|TRBV6-6|TRBD2|once
TGTGCCAGCAGACGACCGGGACTAGCGGGGGGGTACAATGAGCAGTTCTTC
CASRRPGLAGGYNEQFF
>TRBJ1-2|TRBV3-1/TRBV3-2|TRBD1|.
TGTGCCAGCAGCCAAGAAGGGGCGACAGGGGGGGAGTATGGCTACACCTTC
CASSQEGATGGEYGYTF